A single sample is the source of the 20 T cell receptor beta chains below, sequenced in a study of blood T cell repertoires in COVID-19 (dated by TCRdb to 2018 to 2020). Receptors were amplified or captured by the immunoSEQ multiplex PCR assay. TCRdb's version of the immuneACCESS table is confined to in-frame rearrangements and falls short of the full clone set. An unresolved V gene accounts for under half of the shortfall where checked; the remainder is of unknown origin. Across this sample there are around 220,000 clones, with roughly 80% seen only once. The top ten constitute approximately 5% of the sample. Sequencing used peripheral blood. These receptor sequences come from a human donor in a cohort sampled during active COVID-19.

The chain's CDR3 is CASSTSSYGYTF. CDR3 DNA: TGTGCCAGCAGTACCTCCAGCTATGGCTACACCTTC. This chain connects TRBV6-5 to TRBJ1-2; D gene uncertain. Germline CDR1 MNHEY, CDR2 SVGAGI. Trimming took off 5 bases at V and 4 bases at J, with 8 bases between the two ends. The length of the CDR3 is 12 residues.

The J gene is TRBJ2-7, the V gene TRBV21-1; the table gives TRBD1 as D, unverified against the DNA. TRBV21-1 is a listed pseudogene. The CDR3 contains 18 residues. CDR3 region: CASSILAFGTGGHYEQYF. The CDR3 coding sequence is TGTGCCAGCAGCATTCTAGCATTTGGGACAGGGGGTCACTACGAGCAGTACTTC.

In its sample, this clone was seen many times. The CDR3 nucleotides are TGTGCCAGCAGTCCCCTGGACAACTCCTACGAGCAGTACTTC. This codes for CASSPLDNSYEQYF. The rearrangement uses TRBV28 and TRBJ2-7, with D possibly matching TRBD1 (5 bases). Germline-derived CDR1 and CDR2 are MDHEN and SYDVKM. Trimming cost V 5 bases and J 0 bases, with 11 bases left between them. The CDR3 length is 14 residues.

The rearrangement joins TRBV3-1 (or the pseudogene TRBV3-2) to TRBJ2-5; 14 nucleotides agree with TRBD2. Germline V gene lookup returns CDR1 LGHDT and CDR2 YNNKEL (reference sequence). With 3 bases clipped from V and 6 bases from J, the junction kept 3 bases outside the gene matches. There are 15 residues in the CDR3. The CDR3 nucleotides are TGTGCCAGCAGCCAGGGGACTAGCGGGAGAAAGACCCAGTACTTC. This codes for CASSQGTSGRKTQYF.

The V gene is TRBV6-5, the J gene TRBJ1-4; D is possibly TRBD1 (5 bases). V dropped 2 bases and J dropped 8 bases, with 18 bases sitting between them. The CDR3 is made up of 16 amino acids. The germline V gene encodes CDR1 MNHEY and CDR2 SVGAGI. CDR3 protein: CASSYLLGGAGEKLFF. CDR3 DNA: TGTGCCAGCAGTTACCTCCTCGGAGGGGCAGGGGAAAAACTGTTTTTT.

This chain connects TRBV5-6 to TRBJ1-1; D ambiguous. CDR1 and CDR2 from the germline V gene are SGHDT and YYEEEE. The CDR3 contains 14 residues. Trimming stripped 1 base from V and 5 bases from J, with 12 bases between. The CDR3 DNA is TGTGCCAGCAGCTTGACTGTGGCGGGAACTGAAGCTTTCTTT. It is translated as CASSLTVAGTEAFF.

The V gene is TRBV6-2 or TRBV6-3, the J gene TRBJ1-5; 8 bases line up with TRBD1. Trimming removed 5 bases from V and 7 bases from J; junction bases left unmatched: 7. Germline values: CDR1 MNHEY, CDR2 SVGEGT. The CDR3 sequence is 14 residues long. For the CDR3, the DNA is TGTGCCAGCAGTCCCCCCGGACAGGGCCAGCCCCAGCATTTT. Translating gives CASSPPGQGQPQHF.

The CDR3 sequence: CASSTGTGFWTEAFF. CDR3 DNA sequence: TGTGCCAGTAGTACCGGCACAGGGTTTTGGACTGAAGCTTTCTTT. The genes are TRBV19 and TRBJ1-1; perhaps TRBD1 as D (6 bases). The CDR3 length is 15 residues. Trimming shortened V by 4 bases and J by 5 bases, and 17 bases separated the two germline ends. Germline values: CDR1 LNHDA, CDR2 SQIVND (reference sequence).

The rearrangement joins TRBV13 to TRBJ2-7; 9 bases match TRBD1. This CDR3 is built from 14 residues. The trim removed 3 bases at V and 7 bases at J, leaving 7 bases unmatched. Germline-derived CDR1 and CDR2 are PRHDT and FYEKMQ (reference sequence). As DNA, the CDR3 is TGTGCCAGCAGCTTCCGGGACAGGGTAATAGAGCAGTACTTC. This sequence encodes CASSFRDRVIEQYF.

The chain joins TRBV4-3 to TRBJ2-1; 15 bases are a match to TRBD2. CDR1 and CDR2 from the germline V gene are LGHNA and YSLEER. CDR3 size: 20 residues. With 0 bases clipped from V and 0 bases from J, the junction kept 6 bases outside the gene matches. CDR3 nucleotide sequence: TGCGCCAGCAGCCAAGAGGGACTAGCGGGAGGTATGAGCTCCTACAATGAGCAGTTCTTC. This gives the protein CASSQEGLAGGMSSYNEQFF.

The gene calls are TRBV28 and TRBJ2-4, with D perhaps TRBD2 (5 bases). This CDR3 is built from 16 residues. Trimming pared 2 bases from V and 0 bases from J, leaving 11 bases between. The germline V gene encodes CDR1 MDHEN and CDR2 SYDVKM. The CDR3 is CASSLAGLLAKNIQYF. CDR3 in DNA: TGTGCCAGCAGTTTAGCGGGTCTGCTAGCCAAAAACATTCAGTACTTC.

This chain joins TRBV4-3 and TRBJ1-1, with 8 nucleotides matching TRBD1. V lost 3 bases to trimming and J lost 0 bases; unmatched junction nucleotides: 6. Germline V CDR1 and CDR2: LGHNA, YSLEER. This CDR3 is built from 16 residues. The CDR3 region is CASSQTRGQVNTEAFF. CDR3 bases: TGCGCCAGCAGCCAGACCCGGGGACAGGTGAACACTGAAGCTTTCTTT.

CDR3 loop: CASSPTGDGNTIYF. The CDR3 DNA is TGTGCCAGCTCACCTACAGGGGATGGAAACACCATATATTTT. The V call is TRBV18, the J call TRBJ1-3, with TRBD1 matching over 7 bases. CDR1 and CDR2 from the germline V gene are KGHSH and LQKENI. V shed 3 bases and J 3 bases; nucleotides not matched to a gene: 2. The CDR3 consists of 14 residues.

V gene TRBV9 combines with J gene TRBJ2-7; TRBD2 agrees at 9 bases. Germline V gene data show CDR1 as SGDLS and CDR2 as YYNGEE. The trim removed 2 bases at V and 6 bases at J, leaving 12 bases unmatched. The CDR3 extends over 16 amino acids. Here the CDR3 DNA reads TGTGCCAGCAGCGTCTCGGGGCGGGAGGGCCTCGGCGAGCAGTACTTC. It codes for CASSVSGREGLGEQYF.

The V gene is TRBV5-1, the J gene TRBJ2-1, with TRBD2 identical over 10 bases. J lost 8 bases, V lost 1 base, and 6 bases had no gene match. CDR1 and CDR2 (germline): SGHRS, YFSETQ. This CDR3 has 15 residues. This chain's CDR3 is CASSLPSGSLDEQFF. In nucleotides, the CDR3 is TGCGCCAGCAGCTTGCCTAGCGGGAGCCTTGATGAGCAGTTCTTC.

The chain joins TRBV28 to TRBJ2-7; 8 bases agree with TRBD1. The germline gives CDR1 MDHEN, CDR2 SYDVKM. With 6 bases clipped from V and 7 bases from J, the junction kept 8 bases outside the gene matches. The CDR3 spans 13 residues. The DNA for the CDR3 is TGTGCCAGCAGCCCAAGGACAGGGAGTGAGCAGTACTTC. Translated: CASSPRTGSEQYF.

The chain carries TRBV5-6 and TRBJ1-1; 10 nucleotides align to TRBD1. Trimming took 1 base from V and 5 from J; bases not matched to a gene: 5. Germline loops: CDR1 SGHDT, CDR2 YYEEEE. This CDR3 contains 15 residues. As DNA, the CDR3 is TGTGCCAGCAGCTTGAGGGACAGGGGTTGGACTGAAGCTTTCTTT. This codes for CASSLRDRGWTEAFF.

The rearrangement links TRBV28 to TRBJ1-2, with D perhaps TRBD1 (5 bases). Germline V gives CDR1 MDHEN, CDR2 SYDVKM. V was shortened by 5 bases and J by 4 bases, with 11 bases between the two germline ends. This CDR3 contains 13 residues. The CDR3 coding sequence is TGTGCCAGCAGTCCGGGGGGGACCTATGGCTACACCTTC. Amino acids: CASSPGGTYGYTF.

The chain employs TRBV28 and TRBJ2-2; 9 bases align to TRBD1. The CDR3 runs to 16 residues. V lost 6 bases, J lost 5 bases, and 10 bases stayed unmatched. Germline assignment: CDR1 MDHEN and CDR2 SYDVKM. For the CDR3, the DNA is TGTGCCAGCAGAGTGCCGGGACAGGGTCTAACCGGGGAGCTGTTTTTT. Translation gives CASRVPGQGLTGELFF. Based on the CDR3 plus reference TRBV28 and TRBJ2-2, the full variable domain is DVKVTQSSRYLVKRTGEKVFLECVQDMDHENMFWYRQDPGLGLRLIYFSYDVKMKEKGDIPEGYSVSREKKERFSLILESASTNQTSMYLCASRVPGQGLTGELFFGEGSRLTVL.

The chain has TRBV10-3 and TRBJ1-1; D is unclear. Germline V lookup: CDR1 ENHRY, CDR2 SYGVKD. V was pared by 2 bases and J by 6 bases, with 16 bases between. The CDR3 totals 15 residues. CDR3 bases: TGTGCCATCAGTGAGGCAGAGATACGGAGGGCTGAAGCTTTCTTT. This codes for CAISEAEIRRAEAFF.